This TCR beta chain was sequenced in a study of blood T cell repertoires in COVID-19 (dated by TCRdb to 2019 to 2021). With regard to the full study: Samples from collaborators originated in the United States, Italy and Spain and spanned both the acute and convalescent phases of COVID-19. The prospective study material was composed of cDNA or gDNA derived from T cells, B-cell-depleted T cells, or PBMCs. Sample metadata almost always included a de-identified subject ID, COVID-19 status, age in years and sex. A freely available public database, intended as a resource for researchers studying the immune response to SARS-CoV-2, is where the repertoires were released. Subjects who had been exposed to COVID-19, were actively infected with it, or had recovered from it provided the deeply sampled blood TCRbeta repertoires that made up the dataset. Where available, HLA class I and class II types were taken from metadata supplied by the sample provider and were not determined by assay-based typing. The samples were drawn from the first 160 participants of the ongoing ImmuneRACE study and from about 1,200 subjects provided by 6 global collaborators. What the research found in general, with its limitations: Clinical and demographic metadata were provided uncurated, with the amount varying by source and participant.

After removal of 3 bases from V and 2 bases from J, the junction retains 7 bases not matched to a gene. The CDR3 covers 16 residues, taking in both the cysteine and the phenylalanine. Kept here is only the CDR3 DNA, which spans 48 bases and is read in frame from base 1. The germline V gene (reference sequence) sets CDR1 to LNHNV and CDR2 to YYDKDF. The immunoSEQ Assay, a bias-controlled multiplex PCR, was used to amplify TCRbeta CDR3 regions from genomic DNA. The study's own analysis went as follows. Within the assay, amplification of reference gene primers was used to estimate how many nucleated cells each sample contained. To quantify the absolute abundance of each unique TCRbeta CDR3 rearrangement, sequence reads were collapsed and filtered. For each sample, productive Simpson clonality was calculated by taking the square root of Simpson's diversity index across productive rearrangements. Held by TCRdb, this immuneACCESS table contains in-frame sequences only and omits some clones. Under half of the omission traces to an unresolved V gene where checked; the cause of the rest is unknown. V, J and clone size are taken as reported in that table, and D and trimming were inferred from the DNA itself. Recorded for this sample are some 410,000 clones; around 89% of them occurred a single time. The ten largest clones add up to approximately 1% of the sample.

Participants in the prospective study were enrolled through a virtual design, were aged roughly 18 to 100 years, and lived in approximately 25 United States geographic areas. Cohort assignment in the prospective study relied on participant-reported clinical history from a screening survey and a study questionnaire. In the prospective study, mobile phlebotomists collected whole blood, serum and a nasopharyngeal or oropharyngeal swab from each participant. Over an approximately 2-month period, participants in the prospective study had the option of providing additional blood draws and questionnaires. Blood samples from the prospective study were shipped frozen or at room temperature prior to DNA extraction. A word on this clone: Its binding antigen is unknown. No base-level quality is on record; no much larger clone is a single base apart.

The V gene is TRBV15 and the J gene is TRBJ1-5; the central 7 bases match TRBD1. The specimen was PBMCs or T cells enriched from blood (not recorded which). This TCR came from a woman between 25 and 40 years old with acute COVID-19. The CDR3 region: CATSRGTGEGNQPQHF. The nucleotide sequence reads TGTGCCACCAGCAGGGGAACAGGGGAGGGCAATCAGCCCCAGCATTTT.